This TCR beta chain is from a study of blood T cells in healthy people across ages (dated by TCRdb to between 2014 and 2017). As for the study more broadly: In model experiments, template switching captured roughly one uniquely barcoded TCR beta cDNA molecule for every two T cells. Using the same blood draw, the study looked at two additional independent replicas of 1 million unique cDNA reads for two donors, one aged 18 to 30 and the other aged 80 or older. Donors were grouped into four age groups: young (average roughly 17 years), middle-aged (39), aged (approximately 67) and long-lived (over 80). Using deep sequencing normalized with unique cDNA molecular identifiers, the study measured how TCR beta repertoire diversity changes with age.

Overall results and qualifications from the work: Because profiling used bulk unsorted PBMCs, naive and antigen-experienced compartments could not be compared conclusively. The long-lived group showed more naive CD4+ T cells, fewer expanded clones and increased TCR diversity than the aged group, suggesting age selection. Because donor CMV infection status was unknown, age-related changes in expanded clonotypes were potentially confounded. As age increased, observed TCR beta diversity per million T cells dropped in a roughly linear way, and a significant reduction was already evident by age 40. Estimates of total diversity from one million sequenced T cells were regarded as lower bounds and underestimates. Observed TCR beta diversity correlated strongly with the percentage of naive T cells measured by flow cytometry.

Receptors were amplified or captured by 5' RACE. Instrument used: Illumina HiSeq 2500. The second PCR ran for about 6 to 11 cycles and used a J-beta primer mix along with a sample-barcoded 5' primer. Each TCR beta cDNA molecule received a unique molecular identifier from a template-switch 5' adaptor carrying 12 random nucleotides. Each sample yielded at least 2.5 million CDR3-containing paired-end reads. All of the RNA was converted into first-strand cDNA using the Mint cDNA synthesis kit, with a TRBC-specific oligonucleotide serving as the primer. Following uracil-DNA glycosylase treatment, a first 18-cycle PCR with universal primers M1SS and BC2_uni_R was performed on all cDNA. Per the authors' processing: For normalization, 1 million high-quality reads were randomly selected from each sample, with every read carrying a distinct molecular identifier. Instead of being binned into consensus sequences, reads with shared molecular identifiers were discarded. MiTCR, with a Q25 quality threshold and the strictest error-elimination algorithm, was used for CDR3 identification, clonotype clustering and error correction. A nonparametric unseen species model using Euler transformation provided a lower-bound estimate of total TCR beta diversity. TCRdb's own reprocessing of the public reads used fastp at Q25 and MiXCR and kept productive beta chains. Each CDR3 protein appears once, grouped with its most common genes and DNA. TCRdb, rather than the study authors, made the V and J calls. Across this sample there are more than 650,000 distinct CDR3 sequences, with about 26% seen only once. The leading ten clones occupy approximately 2.9% of the sample.

In this sample, this clonotype turned up a few times. Its antigen is still unknown. Within one base of it there is no much larger clone, and no base qualities were kept. Systemically healthy Caucasian individuals from Russia, some 36 in total and aged about 6 to 100 years, were included as donors. Ten milliliters of peripheral blood were drawn from each donor into EDTA-treated Vacutainer tubes. Ficoll-Paque density-gradient centrifugation was used to isolate PBMCs, with at least 6.5 million per sample. Trizol reagent was used to extract total RNA from the PBMCs, yielding at least 6 micrograms per sample. Naive CD45RAhigh/CD27high T cell percentages were measured by flow cytometry on a PBMC aliquot from every donor. The same data also contributed to another study, on T cells of mothers and their children. The second study reports: The donors were nine systemically healthy Caucasian individuals, made up of three mothers and their six children. cDNA synthesis used all of the extracted RNA, with roughly 1.5 ug of RNA in each 15 ul reaction. In the second PCR, the M1S primer added sample barcodes and 2-4 random nucleotides. Over 8 million TCR beta CDR3 reads were obtained for each mother, and around 3 million reads were obtained for each child. TCR recombination output is similarly shaped by thymic selection in related and unrelated pairs, with a minor effect exerted by inherited differences. Normalized repertoire overlap was always found to be slightly, but never significantly, higher in related mother-child pairs than in unrelated mother-child pairs. With a sensitivity of approximately 100 clones per million clonotypes, no persistent microchimeric T cell clones were detected. Deep NGS was used in the study to compare the TCR beta repertoires of mothers and children and to look for features that separate related mother-child pairs from unrelated individuals. The mean age was about 40 +/- 4 years for the mothers and approximately 11 +/- 4 years for the children. After adapter ligation with NEBNext reagents, the libraries were sequenced on Illumina HiSeq 2000 with 100+100 nt paired-end reads. To prevent cross-contamination, the mother and child libraries were prepared one month apart and sequenced in separate runs. Between roughly 500,000 and 2,000,000 distinct TCR beta clonotypes were identified per donor. Naive TCR beta clonotypes were estimated from low-frequency clonotypes matched to each donor's FACS-determined naive share, without sorting.

Material for sequencing was blood. The sequence came from a boy aged 5-17 years in good health.

The CDR3 loop reads CATSLPGLGETQYF. The DNA is TGTGCCACCAGTCTACCTGGTCTGGGAGAGACCCAGTACTTC. The receptor chain draws on TRBV24-1 and TRBJ2-5, with the identity of the D gene unclear. A distance of 14 bases separates the germline ends of V and J, which lose 6 bases and 4 bases respectively. The germline V gene supplies CDR1 KGHDR and CDR2 SFDVKD. The CDR3 spans 14 residues, from the cysteine through the phenylalanine. The only DNA kept is the CDR3, 42 bases in frame from the first base.